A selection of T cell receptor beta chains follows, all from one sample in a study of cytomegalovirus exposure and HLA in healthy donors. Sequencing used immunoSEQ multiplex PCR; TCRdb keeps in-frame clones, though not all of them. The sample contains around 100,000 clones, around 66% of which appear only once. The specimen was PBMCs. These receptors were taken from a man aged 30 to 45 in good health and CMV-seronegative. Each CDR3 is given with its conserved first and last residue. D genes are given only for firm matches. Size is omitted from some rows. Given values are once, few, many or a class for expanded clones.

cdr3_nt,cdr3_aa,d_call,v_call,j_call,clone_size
TGTGCCAGCAGTTTATCGAGAGGGCCCCAGATGAGCGAGCAGTACTTC,CASSLSRGPQMSEQYF,-,TRBV27,TRBJ2-7,-
TGTGCCAGCAGCTGGGACAGGGGCTCTGGGGCCAACGTCCTGACTTTC,CASSWDRGSGANVLTF,TRBD1,TRBV7-8,TRBJ2-6,few
TGTGCCAGCAGCCAAGTAGGGGTCTCTGGGCAGTACTTC,CASSQVGVSGQYF,-,TRBV14,TRBJ2-7,-
TGTGCCAGCAGCTCCTCCGGGACTAGGGATGAGCAGTTCTTC,CASSSSGTRDEQFF,TRBD2,TRBV11-1,TRBJ2-1,-
TGTTCCAGCAGCTTCAGGACAGCCGGTTCCTACGAGCAGTACTTC,CSSSFRTAGSYEQYF,-,TRBV7-9,TRBJ2-7,-
TGTGCCAGCAGCCAACAGGCTAACTATGGCTACACCTTC,CASSQQANYGYTF,-,TRBV11-2,TRBJ1-2,few
TGTGCCAGCAGCGTAGGGGTGGCAGGGTGGGTCGAGCAGTACTTC,CASSVGVAGWVEQYF,-,TRBV9,TRBJ2-7,-
TGTGCCTGGAACCAACGGACAGGGCTCTCATCCTATGGCTACACCTTC,CAWNQRTGLSSYGYTF,TRBD1,TRBV30,TRBJ1-2,-
TGTGCCAGCAGTTTCCTTACAGGGTCGGTCGAGCAGTACTTC,CASSFLTGSVEQYF,-,TRBV27,TRBJ2-7,-
TGTGCCAGCAGCGTAGGGTTTAGCGGGAGATGGGATGAGCAGTTCTTC,CASSVGFSGRWDEQFF,TRBD2,TRBV9,TRBJ2-1,few
TGTGCTAGCAGCTTAGGGGTGAACGGACAGGCCCAGTACTTC,CASSLGVNGQAQYF,TRBD1,TRBV7-7,TRBJ2-5,once
TGTGCCAGCAGCTTTGAGTTTAGCTCCTACAATGAGCAGTTCTTC,CASSFEFSSYNEQFF,-,TRBV7-9,TRBJ2-1,-
TGTGCCAGCAGCTTAGTAGCGGGAGGGCAGAACACCGGGGAGCTGTTTTTT,CASSLVAGGQNTGELFF,TRBD2,TRBV5-4,TRBJ2-2,-
TGTGCCACCAGCAGGACAGGCTATGGCTACACCTTC,CATSRTGYGYTF,-,TRBV15,TRBJ1-2,-
TGTGCTAGCAGCAAGGGACTAGCGGTTCAAGAGACCCAGTACTTC,CASSKGLAVQETQYF,TRBD2,TRBV7-7,TRBJ2-5,-
TGTGCCAGCAGCCCCAGGGTTCGGCCCCTTCTTGTCAAAAACATTCAGTACTTC,CASSPRVRPLLVKNIQYF,-,TRBV2,TRBJ2-4,-
TGTGCCAGCAGCGCCCGACAGGGTCGGATCACTGAAGCTTTCTTT,CASSARQGRITEAFF,TRBD1,TRBV9,TRBJ1-1,once
TGTGCCAGCAGCGACACTTGGAACACCGGGGAGCTGTTTTTT,CASSDTWNTGELFF,-,TRBV7-2,TRBJ2-2,-
TGTGCCAGCACCCAAGGGCGGGGGGGGTTCTTC,CASTQGRGGFF,TRBD2,TRBV7-4,TRBJ2-1,few
TGTGCCAGCAGGTCGCCGCTAACAGATACGCAGTATTTT,CASRSPLTDTQYF,-,TRBV6-5,TRBJ2-3,once
TGTGCCAGCAGCCAACCTGGGACAGGGCGGGACCCTAGGTATGGCTACACCTTC,CASSQPGTGRDPRYGYTF,TRBD1,TRBV4-2,TRBJ1-2,-
TGCGCCAGCAGCTTAGGGGTGATAACTAATGAAAAACTGTTTTTT,CASSLGVITNEKLFF,-,TRBV5-1,TRBJ1-4,few
TGTGCCAGCAGCCAAGGATGGGACAGACCACAAGAGACCCAGTACTTC,CASSQGWDRPQETQYF,TRBD1,TRBV4-2,TRBJ2-5,few
TGTGCCAGCAGTTTGACTAGCGGGGAGCTGGATACGCAGTATTTT,CASSLTSGELDTQYF,TRBD2,TRBV6-6,TRBJ2-3,-
TGTGCCAGCAGCCCTAGCGGCGAGACCCAGTACTTC,CASSPSGETQYF,TRBD2,TRBV11-2,TRBJ2-5,-
TGTGCCAGCAGCTTAGAATTAGCGGGAGACAATGAGCAGTTCTTC,CASSLELAGDNEQFF,TRBD2,TRBV11-3,TRBJ2-1,-
TGTGCCAGCAGCCGCTCGGGAGGGGGCCTAGGAGAAGCTTTCTTT,CASSRSGGGLGEAFF,TRBD1,TRBV6-1,TRBJ1-1,-
TGTGCTAGCAGCTTAGGAGGCGGGATCCCGCTTAGCACAGATACGCAGTATTTT,CASSLGGGIPLSTDTQYF,-,TRBV7-7,TRBJ2-3,few
TGTGCCAGCAGTTCCCCCGGACAGGGCCTCCCTCGCGAGCAGTACTTC,CASSSPGQGLPREQYF,TRBD1,TRBV28,TRBJ2-7,-
TGTGCCAGCAGCCAGAGAGGGCTAGCGGACTCCTACAATGAGCAGTTCTTC,CASSQRGLADSYNEQFF,TRBD2,TRBV7-2,TRBJ2-1,-
TGTGCCATCAGGGGACAGAACACTGAAGCTTTCTTT,CAIRGQNTEAFF,-,TRBV10-3,TRBJ1-1,few